This T cell receptor beta chain originates from a study of cytomegalovirus exposure and HLA in healthy donors. Study in general: A later analysis reported the 90 to 150 validation repertoires used the same platform as the roughly 670 first-cohort repertoires. General study points: Testing in vitro showed three CMV-associated chains specific for CMV antigens. Among TCR beta chains, those listed as cytomegalovirus-associated numbered over 150.

The CDR3 spans 18 residues. CDR1 is MGHRA, CDR2 YSYEKL, per germline. The junction had 16 bases not matched to a gene; V was cut back by 2 bases and J by 6 bases. Profiling relied on immunoSEQ multiplex PCR, and the TCRdb table lists in-frame clones only, not all of them. The sample shows around 250,000 clones, 90% of them seen only once. These donors were members of the roughly 110-subject validation cohort, a group separate from the roughly 670-subject first cohort. Of note for this clone: Its matching antigen is unknown.

This receptor was identified in a woman younger than 30 in good health and CMV-seronegative. The sequenced sample was PBMCs. The J gene is TRBJ2-1, the V gene TRBV4-1; the match to TRBD2 covers 7 bases. In DNA form, the CDR3 reads TGCGCCAGCAGCCAACTTTTAGCGGGCGGACCTGGGGGCAATGAGCAGTTCTTC. It specifies CASSQLLAGGPGGNEQFF.